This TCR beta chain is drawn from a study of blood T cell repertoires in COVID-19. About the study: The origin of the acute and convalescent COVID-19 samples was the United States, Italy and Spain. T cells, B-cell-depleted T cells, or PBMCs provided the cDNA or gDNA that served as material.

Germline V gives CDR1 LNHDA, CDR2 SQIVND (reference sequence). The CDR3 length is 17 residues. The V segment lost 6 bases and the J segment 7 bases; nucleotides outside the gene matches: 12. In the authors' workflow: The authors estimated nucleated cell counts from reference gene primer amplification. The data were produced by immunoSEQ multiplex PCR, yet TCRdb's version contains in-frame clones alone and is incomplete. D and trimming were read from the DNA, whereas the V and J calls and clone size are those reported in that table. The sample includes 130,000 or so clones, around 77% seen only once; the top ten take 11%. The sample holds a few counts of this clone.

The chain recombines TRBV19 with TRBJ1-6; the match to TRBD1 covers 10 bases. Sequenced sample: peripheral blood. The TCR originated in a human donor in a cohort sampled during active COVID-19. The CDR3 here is CASRPSRTGGDNSPLHF. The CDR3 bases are TGTGCCAGTAGGCCCTCCAGGACAGGGGGGGACAATTCACCCCTCCACTTT.